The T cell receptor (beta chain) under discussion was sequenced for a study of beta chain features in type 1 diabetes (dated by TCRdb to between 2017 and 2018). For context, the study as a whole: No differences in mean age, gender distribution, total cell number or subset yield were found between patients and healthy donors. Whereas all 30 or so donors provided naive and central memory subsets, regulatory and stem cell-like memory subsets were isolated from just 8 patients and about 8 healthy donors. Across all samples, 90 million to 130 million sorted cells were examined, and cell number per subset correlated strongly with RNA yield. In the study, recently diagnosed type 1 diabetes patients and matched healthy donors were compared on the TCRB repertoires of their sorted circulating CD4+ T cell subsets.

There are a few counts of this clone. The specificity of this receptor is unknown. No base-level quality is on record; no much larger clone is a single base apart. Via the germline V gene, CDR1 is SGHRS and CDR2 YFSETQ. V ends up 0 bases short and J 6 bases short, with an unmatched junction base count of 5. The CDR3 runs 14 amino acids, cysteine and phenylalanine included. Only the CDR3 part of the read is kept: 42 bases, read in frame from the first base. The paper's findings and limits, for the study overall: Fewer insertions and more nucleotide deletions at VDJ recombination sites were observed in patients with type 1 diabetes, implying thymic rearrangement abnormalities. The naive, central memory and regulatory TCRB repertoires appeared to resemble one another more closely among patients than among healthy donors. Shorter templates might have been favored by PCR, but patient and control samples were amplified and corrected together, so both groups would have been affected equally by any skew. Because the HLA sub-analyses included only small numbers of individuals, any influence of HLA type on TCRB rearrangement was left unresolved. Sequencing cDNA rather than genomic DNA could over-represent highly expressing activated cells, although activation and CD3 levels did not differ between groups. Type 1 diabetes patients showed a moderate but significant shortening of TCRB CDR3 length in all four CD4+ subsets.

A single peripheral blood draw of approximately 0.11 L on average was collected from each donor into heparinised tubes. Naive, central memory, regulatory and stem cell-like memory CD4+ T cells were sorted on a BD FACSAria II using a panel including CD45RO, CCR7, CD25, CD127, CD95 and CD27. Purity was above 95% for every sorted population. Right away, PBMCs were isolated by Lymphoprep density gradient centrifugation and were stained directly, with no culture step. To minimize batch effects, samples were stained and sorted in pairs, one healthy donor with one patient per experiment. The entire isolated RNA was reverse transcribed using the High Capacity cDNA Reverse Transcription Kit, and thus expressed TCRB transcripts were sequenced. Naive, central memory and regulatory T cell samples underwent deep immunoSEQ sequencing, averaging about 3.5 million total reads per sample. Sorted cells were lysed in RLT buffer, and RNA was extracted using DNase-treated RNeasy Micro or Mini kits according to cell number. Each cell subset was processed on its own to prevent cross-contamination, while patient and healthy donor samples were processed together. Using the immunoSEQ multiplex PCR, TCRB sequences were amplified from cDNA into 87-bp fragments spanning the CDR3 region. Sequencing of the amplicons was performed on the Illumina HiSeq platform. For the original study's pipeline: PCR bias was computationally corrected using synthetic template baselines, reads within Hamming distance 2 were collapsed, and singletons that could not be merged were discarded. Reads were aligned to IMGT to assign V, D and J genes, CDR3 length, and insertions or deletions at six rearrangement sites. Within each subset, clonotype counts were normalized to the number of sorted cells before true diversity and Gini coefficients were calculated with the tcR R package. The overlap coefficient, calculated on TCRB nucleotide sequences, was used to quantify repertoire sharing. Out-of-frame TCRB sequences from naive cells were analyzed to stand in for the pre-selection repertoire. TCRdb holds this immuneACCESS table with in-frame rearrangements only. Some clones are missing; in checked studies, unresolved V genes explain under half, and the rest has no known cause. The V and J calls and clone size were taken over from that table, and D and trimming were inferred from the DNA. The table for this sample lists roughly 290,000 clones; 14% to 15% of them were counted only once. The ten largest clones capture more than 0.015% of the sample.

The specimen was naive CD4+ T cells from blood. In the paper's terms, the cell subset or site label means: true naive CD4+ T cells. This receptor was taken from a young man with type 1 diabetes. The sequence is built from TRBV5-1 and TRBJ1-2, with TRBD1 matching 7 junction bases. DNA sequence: TGCGCCAGCAGCTTGGAGCGGCAGGGGGATGGCTACACCTTC. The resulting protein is CASSLERQGDGYTF.